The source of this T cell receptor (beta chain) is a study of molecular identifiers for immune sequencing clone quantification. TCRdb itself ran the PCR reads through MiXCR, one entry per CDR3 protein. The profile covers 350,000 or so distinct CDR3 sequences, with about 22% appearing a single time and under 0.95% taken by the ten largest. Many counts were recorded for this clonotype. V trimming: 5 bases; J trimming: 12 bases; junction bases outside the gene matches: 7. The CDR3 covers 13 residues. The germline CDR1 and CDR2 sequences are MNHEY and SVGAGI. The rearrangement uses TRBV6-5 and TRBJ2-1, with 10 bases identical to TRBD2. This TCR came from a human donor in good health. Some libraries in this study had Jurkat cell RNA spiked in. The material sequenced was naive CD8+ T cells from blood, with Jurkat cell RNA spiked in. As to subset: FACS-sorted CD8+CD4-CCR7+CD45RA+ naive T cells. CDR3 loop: CASSRAGGPMQFF. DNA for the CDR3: TGTGCCAGCAGTCGAGCGGGGGGGCCGATGCAGTTCTTC.